The 14 T cell receptor beta chains given below trace back to one sample, sequenced in a study of T cell responses to AZD1222 COVID-19 vaccine. Data came from immunoSEQ multiplex PCR; TCRdb stores just in-frame clones and leaves some out. The sample lists over 100,000 clones, 88% occurring once. This specimen consisted of peripheral blood, obtained on day 0 of MenACWY control vaccination. The receptor set was obtained from an adult in good health.

The chain links TRBV4-1 to TRBJ2-3; unclear D gene. Trimming pared 1 base from V and 0 bases from J, leaving 5 bases between. The CDR3 is made up of 14 amino acids. Germline lookup yields CDR1 MGHRA and CDR2 YSYEKL. CDR3 sequence reads: CASSQGASTDTQYF. CDR3 bases: TGCGCCAGCAGCCAAGGAGCTAGCACAGATACGCAGTATTTT.

V gene TRBV7-9 combines with J gene TRBJ1-1; D remains ambiguous. V was pared by 6 bases and J by 7 bases, with 12 bases between. Germline V gene sequence: CDR1 SEHNR, CDR2 FQNEAQ (reference sequence). The CDR3 is 12 amino acids. Here the CDR3 reads CASRGGGFEAFF. CDR3 nucleotide sequence: TGTGCCAGCAGGGGCGGCGGGTTTGAAGCTTTCTTT.

This chain links TRBV5-6 with TRBJ2-3, with D unresolved. The CDR3 totals 13 residues. Trimming stripped 4 bases from V and 9 bases from J, with 15 bases between. CDR1 is SGHDT and CDR2 is YYEEEE in the germline V gene. The CDR3 sequence is CASSPSLFGTQYF. The CDR3 DNA reads TGTGCCAGCAGCCCGAGTCTCTTTGGAACGCAGTATTTT.

V is TRBV7-2 and J is TRBJ2-7; 9 nucleotides match TRBD2. Germline V gene data show CDR1 as SGHTA and CDR2 as FQGNSA. The CDR3 has 15 amino acids. The V segment lost 4 bases and the J segment 4 bases; nucleotides outside the gene matches: 8. This chain's CDR3 is CASSSRASGEYEQYF. CDR3 sequence (DNA): TGTGCCAGCAGCTCTCGAGCTAGCGGGGAATACGAGCAGTACTTC.

The chain links TRBV6-2 or TRBV6-3 to TRBJ2-7; D is undetermined. V was trimmed by 5 bases and J by 6 bases, leaving 11 bases between them. This CDR3 region has 12 residues. CDR1 and CDR2 (germline): MNHEY, SVGEGT. The chain's CDR3 is CASSQQWGEQYF. For the CDR3, the DNA is TGTGCCAGCAGTCAGCAGTGGGGCGAGCAGTACTTC.

The chain couples TRBV11-2 to TRBJ2-2; D is uncertain. V lost 5 bases and J lost 4, with 2 bases in between. CDR1 and CDR2 (germline): SGHAT, FQNNGV. CDR3 length: 11 amino acids. The CDR3 region is CASSLTGELFF. The DNA for the CDR3 is TGTGCCAGCAGCCTCACCGGGGAGCTGTTTTTT.

V is TRBV24-1 and J is TRBJ2-3; unclear D gene. V lost 5 bases, J lost 6 bases, and 20 bases lay in between. Germline CDR1 reads KGHDR; CDR2 reads SFDVKD. The CDR3 spans 16 residues. The CDR3 DNA follows: TGTGCCACCAGTGGGGCACCGGGCCGGTTTGGCGATACGCAGTATTTT. It translates to CATSGAPGRFGDTQYF.

This chain joins TRBV27 and TRBJ1-5; no reliable D call. The CDR3 has 13 residues. The germline CDR1 and CDR2 sequences are MNHEY and SMNVEV (reference sequence). Between the trimmed V and J ends, which lost 2 bases and 4 bases, there was a span of 6 bases. CDR3 sequence: CASSLAGNQPQHF. The DNA of the CDR3 is TGTGCCAGCAGTTTAGCGGGAAATCAGCCCCAGCATTTT.

J is TRBJ1-5 and V is TRBV14, with D uncertain. This CDR3 is 13 amino acids long. Deletions cut 3 bases from V and 8 bases from J, with 11 bases between. Germline loops: CDR1 SGHDN, CDR2 FVKESK. The CDR3 protein is CASSQGFWEPQHF. CDR3 coding DNA: TGTGCCAGCAGCCAGGGGTTTTGGGAGCCCCAGCATTTT.

This clone has just a few counts. V gene TRBV7-3 combines with J gene TRBJ2-1, with D possibly TRBD2 on 7 matching bases. CDR1 SGHTA and CDR2 FQGTGA come from the germline V gene. This CDR3 has 16 residues. The V end lost 1 base, the J end lost 6 bases, and 16 bases lay between the germline ends. The CDR3 region is CASSLRGGGKSNEQFF. The CDR3, as DNA: TGTGCCAGCAGCTTAAGGGGAGGGGGAAAAAGCAATGAGCAGTTCTTC.

The rearrangement links TRBV6-2 or TRBV6-3 to TRBJ1-1; 10 bases align to TRBD1. Germline values: CDR1 MNHEY, CDR2 SVGEGT. The CDR3 runs 14 residues. V gave up 4 bases and J gave up 4 bases; unmatched junction bases: 3. The CDR3 sequence: CASSWGQGTTEAFF. CDR3 DNA sequence: TGTGCCAGCAGTTGGGGACAGGGGACCACTGAAGCTTTCTTT.

This clone was picked up a small number of times. The chain has TRBV15 and TRBJ1-5; D gene uncertain. CDR1 is LNHNV, CDR2 YYDKDF, per germline (reference sequence). Trimming took 1 base from V and 7 from J, leaving 11 bases between them. The CDR3 is 14 residues long. DNA of the CDR3: TGTGCCACCAGCAGAGGGGAGTTAGGACAGCCCCAGCATTTT. Protein product: CATSRGELGQPQHF.

The rearrangement links TRBV16 to TRBJ1-5, with D unresolved. The CDR3 has 15 amino acids. CDR1 and CDR2 (germline): KGHSY, FQNENV. The V and J ends lost 5 bases and 0 bases respectively, with 11 bases between them. In DNA form, the CDR3 reads TGTGCCAGCAGCTCCCGGCAGGTTAGCAATCAGCCCCAGCATTTT. It codes for CASSSRQVSNQPQHF.

This chain uses TRBV4-3 with TRBJ2-6, with 7 bases aligning to TRBD2. Germline V gives CDR1 LGHNA, CDR2 YSLEER. Trimming at V came to 3 bases and at J to 1 base, leaving 6 bases not matched to a gene. The CDR3 loop spans 17 amino acids. The DNA of the CDR3 is TGCGCCAGCAGCCACGGCGGGAGACTATCTGGGGCCAACGTCCTGACTTTC. Protein: CASSHGGRLSGANVLTF.